The 22 T cell receptor beta chains given below trace back to one sample, sequenced in a study of blood T cell repertoires in COVID-19. Assay: immunoSEQ multiplex PCR; the TCRdb copy retains only in-frame clones and omits some. The data hold roughly 220,000 clones, with roughly 76% observed a single time. Sequencing was done on a sample of peripheral blood. These receptors all come from a woman aged 80 or over with COVID-19, enrolled during active disease.

This clone was recorded only once. The chain recombines TRBV5-1 with TRBJ2-5, with 8 positions matching TRBD2. The CDR3 totals 19 residues. The junction had 17 bases not matched to a gene; V was cut back by 0 bases and J by 4 bases. Germline lookup yields CDR1 SGHRS and CDR2 YFSETQ. The CDR3 sequence is CASSLGLRLGTSGRETQYF. In DNA form, the CDR3 reads TGCGCCAGCAGCTTGGGCCTAAGGCTGGGGACTAGTGGAAGAGAGACCCAGTACTTC.

This clone appeared once. The V call is TRBV7-3, the J call TRBJ2-5, with TRBD2 as a possible D gene (6 bases). V was clipped by 2 bases and J by 5 bases, with 15 bases between them. Per the germline V gene, CDR1 is SGHTA and CDR2 is FQGTGA. There are 15 residues in the CDR3. CDR3 protein: CASSLDGRPGETQYF. The CDR3 DNA reads TGTGCCAGCAGCTTAGACGGGAGACCTGGGGAGACCCAGTACTTC.

V and J are TRBV10-3 and TRBJ2-1, with D perhaps TRBD2 (5 bases). CDR1 is ENHRY and CDR2 is SYGVKD in the germline V gene. This CDR3 has 13 amino acids. Trimming removed 3 bases from V and 3 bases from J, with 6 bases in between. The CDR3 bases are TGTGCCATCAGTGATGGAGGCTACAATGAGCAGTTCTTC. It specifies CAISDGGYNEQFF.

The chain is built from TRBV5-4 and TRBJ2-5, with 10 positions matching TRBD2. The V segment lost 3 bases and the J segment 2 bases; nucleotides outside the gene matches: 4. The CDR3 consists of 15 residues. Germline loops: CDR1 SGHNT, CDR2 YYREEE (reference sequence). The CDR3 DNA sequence: TGTGCCAGCAGCTCTTTACTAGCGGGGCAAGAGACCCAGTACTTC. It translates to CASSSLLAGQETQYF.

In its sample, this clone was seen once. The chain joins TRBV5-1 to TRBJ2-5; weak D call: TRBD2 (7 bases). In germline, CDR1 is SGHRS, CDR2 YFSETQ. The CDR3 has 17 residues. V lost 4 bases and J lost 2, with 21 bases in between. CDR3 bases: TGCGCCAGCAGCCCAATTAACAGGGTCGGGGGGCAAGAGACCCAGTACTTC. Its protein is CASSPINRVGGQETQYF.

V and J are TRBV4-1 and TRBJ1-5; perhaps TRBD1 as D (6 bases). Germline CDR1 is MGHRA and CDR2 is YSYEKL. CDR3 size: 15 residues. Trimming removed 4 bases at V and 5 bases at J, with 15 bases between. CDR3 sequence: CASSRQGTPHQPQHF. CDR3 in DNA: TGCGCCAGCAGCCGGCAGGGGACCCCCCATCAGCCCCAGCATTTT.

This sequence joins TRBV7-9 and TRBJ2-2; TRBD2 aligns across 16 bases. Trimming cost V 4 bases and J 6 bases; bases outside gene matches: 5. Per the germline V gene, CDR1 is SEHNR and CDR2 is FQNEAQ (reference sequence). This CDR3 has 17 amino acids. DNA of the CDR3: TGTGCCAGCAGCTCCGGGACTAGCGGGAGGGTCTCCGGGGAGCTGTTTTTT. Translation: CASSSGTSGRVSGELFF.

This chain uses TRBV10-3 with TRBJ1-5; D unclear. The CDR3 runs to 14 residues. Germline values: CDR1 ENHRY, CDR2 SYGVKD. V dropped 2 bases and J dropped 1 base, with 6 bases sitting between them. Here the CDR3 reads CAISELLSNQPQHF. CDR3 nucleotide sequence: TGTGCCATCAGTGAGCTCCTAAGCAATCAGCCCCAGCATTTT.

The chain carries TRBV28 and TRBJ1-1; 8 positions match TRBD1. The J segment lost 1 base and the V segment lost 3 bases, leaving 4 bases of the junction unmatched. The V gene's germline CDR1 is MDHEN and CDR2 SYDVKM. The CDR3 totals 15 residues. DNA for the CDR3: TGTGCCAGCAGTTTCGCCGGACAGGGGAACACTGAAGCTTTCTTT. The encoded protein is CASSFAGQGNTEAFF.

CDR3: CASSQTGTVEKLFF. In nucleotides, the CDR3 is TGCGCCAGCAGCCAAACCGGGACAGTTGAAAAACTGTTTTTT. The rearrangement uses TRBV4-3 and TRBJ1-4; TRBD1 agrees at 7 bases. The CDR3 contains 14 residues. In germline, CDR1 is LGHNA, CDR2 YSLEER. Trimming at V came to 2 bases and at J to 7 bases, leaving 4 bases not matched to a gene.

This clone was seen only a few times. This chain joins TRBV11-1 and TRBJ1-1, with a tentative D call TRBD1 (5 bases). Germline V lookup: CDR1 SGHAT, CDR2 FQDESV (reference sequence). This CDR3 region has 14 residues. Trimming left V 1 base short and J 1 base short, with 7 bases between. CDR3 in DNA: TGTGCCAGCAGCTTAGTCGGGGGGAACACTGAAGCTTTCTTT. Residues: CASSLVGGNTEAFF.

The rearrangement links TRBV4-1 to TRBJ2-2; TRBD1 matches at 8 bases. Trimming took 1 base from V and 6 from J; bases not matched to a gene: 4. The CDR3 extends over 15 amino acids. Germline V gives CDR1 MGHRA, CDR2 YSYEKL. The CDR3 loop is CASSQGQGSAGELFF. The CDR3 coding sequence is TGCGCCAGCAGCCAAGGACAGGGGTCGGCCGGGGAGCTGTTTTTT.

This chain connects TRBV28 to TRBJ1-1; 8 nucleotides line up with TRBD1. Germline loops: CDR1 MDHEN, CDR2 SYDVKM. The trim removed 6 bases at V and 8 bases at J, leaving 8 bases unmatched. The CDR3 sequence is 13 residues long. The CDR3 reads CASSPGQGTEAFF. CDR3 in DNA: TGTGCCAGCAGCCCCGGACAGGGTACCGAAGCTTTCTTT.

This chain uses TRBV30 with TRBJ2-5; a weak D match, TRBD2 (6 bases). The germline V gene encodes CDR1 GTSNPN and CDR2 SVGIG (reference sequence). The CDR3 has 13 residues. Trimming removed 5 bases from V and 2 bases from J, with 12 bases in between. The CDR3 protein is CAWSGTVQETQYF. CDR3 bases: TGTGCCTGGTCGGGGACTGTACAAGAGACCCAGTACTTC. Combining the CDR3 with reference TRBV30 and TRBJ2-5 gives the whole variable domain SQTIHQWPATLVQPVGSPLSLECTVEGTSNPNLYWYRQAAGRGLQLLFYSVGIGQISSEVPQNLSASRPQDRQFILSSKKLLLSDSGFYLCAWSGTVQETQYFGPGTRLLVL.

The chain recombines TRBV2 with TRBJ1-6; no firm D call. The CDR3 has 13 residues. Trimming removed 6 bases at V and 4 bases at J, with 7 bases between. Germline V gene data show CDR1 as SNHLY and CDR2 as FYNNEI. The CDR3 reads CASSRYYNSPLHF. Written as DNA, the CDR3 is TGTGCCAGCAGCCGGTATTATAATTCACCCCTCCACTTT.

The genes are TRBV11-2 and TRBJ1-1; D remains ambiguous. V lost 5 bases and J lost 2, with 9 bases in between. The CDR3 runs 13 residues. The germline CDR1 and CDR2 sequences are SGHAT and FQNNGV. CDR3 amino acids: CASSVLPNTEAFF. CDR3 in DNA: TGTGCCAGCAGCGTCCTACCTAACACTGAAGCTTTCTTT.

V usage is TRBV3-1 (or the pseudogene TRBV3-2) and J usage is TRBJ1-2, with TRBD1 as a possible D gene (6 bases). V lost 3 bases and J 6 bases, leaving 11 bases between the germline ends. The germline gives CDR1 LGHDT, CDR2 YNNKEL (reference sequence). This CDR3 is built from 13 residues. The CDR3 reads CASSHLTGNGYTF. In nucleotides, the CDR3 is TGTGCCAGCAGCCACCTAACAGGGAATGGCTACACCTTC.

Only a few counts were recorded for this clone. The gene calls are TRBV6-6 and TRBJ2-2; maybe TRBD2 (7 bases). Germline CDR1 MNHNY, CDR2 SVGAGI (reference sequence). The germline V and J ends were trimmed by 10 bases and 7 bases, with 19 bases remaining between them. The CDR3 runs to 14 residues. CDR3 residues: CATTRGAGDGELFF. CDR3 DNA: TGTGCCACCACCCGGGGGGCGGGGGACGGGGAGCTGTTTTTT.

The chain carries TRBV5-6 and TRBJ1-2; D is uncertain. The CDR3 runs 12 residues. Germline-derived CDR1 and CDR2 are SGHDT and YYEEEE. V was clipped by 0 bases and J by 8 bases, with 8 bases between them. In nucleotides, the CDR3 is TGTGCCAGCAGCTTGGGTCAGGTCGGCTACACCTTC. This codes for CASSLGQVGYTF.

The J gene is TRBJ2-1, the V gene TRBV7-3; TRBD2 matches at 11 bases. V shed 5 bases, J shed 7 bases, and the junction held 10 bases outside the gene matches. The CDR3 runs 16 residues. CDR1 and CDR2 from the germline V gene are SGHTA and FQGTGA. The CDR3 DNA reads as TGTGCCAGCAGCCTTGGACTAGCGGGCACTCAAAATGAGCAGTTCTTC. Translated, it gives CASSLGLAGTQNEQFF.

The V and J genes are TRBV2 and TRBJ2-1, with a tentative D call TRBD2 (6 bases). The CDR3 is made up of 16 amino acids. The V end lost 4 bases, the J end lost 5 bases, and 18 bases lay between the germline ends. Looked up from germline, CDR1 is SNHLY and CDR2 is FYNNEI. This chain's CDR3 is CASSGKGLSSNNEQFF. The CDR3 nucleotides read TGTGCCAGCAGTGGAAAGGGACTGTCAAGCAACAATGAGCAGTTCTTC.

The chain employs TRBV10-3 and TRBJ2-3; 12 bases map to TRBD2. Losses at the gene ends were 3 bases for V and 2 bases for J; bases not matched to a gene: 6. Germline values: CDR1 ENHRY, CDR2 SYGVKD. The CDR3 has 17 amino acids. The CDR3 coding sequence is TGTGCCATCAGTGAAGGAGGGACTAGCGGGCCCACAGATACGCAGTATTTT. Translation gives CAISEGGTSGPTDTQYF.